The T cell receptor beta chain described here comes from a study of shared clonotypes between healthy human individuals. Study-wide points: The sole specimen, blood, was sampled, and tissue repertoires likely differ.

Each sorted subset replicate got 200 ng genomic DNA, roughly 30,000 genomes. Per the study methods: Filtering was not the same, since immunoSEQ gave junction-only sequences without quality scores. Sequencing was performed with immunoSEQ multiplex PCR; in TCRdb, only in-frame clones are kept and a portion is missing. From that table come the V and J calls and clone size; the DNA was used to work out D and trimming. The sample has 1.6 million or so clones; approximately 98.5% are singletons. Germline CDR1 reads ENHRY; CDR2 reads SYGVKD. Trimming removed 8 bases from V and 6 bases from J, with 9 bases in between. CDR3 length: 11 amino acids. This clone was seen a single time. What it binds is unknown.

The sample was naive CD4+ T cells sorted from blood. This sample's subset: CD45RA+ positively selected. This clonotype originated in a man younger than 40 in good health. The rearrangement links TRBV10-3 to TRBJ2-3; D is unresolved. CDR3 residues: CAIFVRDTQYF. The CDR3 bases are TGTGCCATCTTTGTTAGGGATACGCAGTATTTT.